Sequencing of this T cell receptor beta chain was carried out in a study of blood T cell repertoires in COVID-19. In the study overall: Researchers got acute and convalescent COVID-19 samples from the United States, Italy and Spain.

Measured with immunoSEQ multiplex PCR; TCRdb has only the in-frame clones, and not every one. The sample yields hundreds of thousands of clones, 70% to 85% seen once. There are 19 residues in the CDR3. The ends lost 2 bases at V and 4 bases at J; junction bases unmatched: 15. Germline assignment: CDR1 MNHEY and CDR2 SVGEGT. Sample: peripheral blood. The chain uses TRBV6-2 or TRBV6-3 and TRBJ2-2; TRBD2 agrees at 8 bases. The clonotype was recovered from a man of 80 years or more with acute or convalescent COVID-19. The CDR3 sequence: CASSYRGGLADLFTGELFF. CDR3 in DNA: TGTGCCAGCAGTTACCGGGGGGGTCTAGCGGACCTCTTCACCGGGGAGCTGTTTTTT.